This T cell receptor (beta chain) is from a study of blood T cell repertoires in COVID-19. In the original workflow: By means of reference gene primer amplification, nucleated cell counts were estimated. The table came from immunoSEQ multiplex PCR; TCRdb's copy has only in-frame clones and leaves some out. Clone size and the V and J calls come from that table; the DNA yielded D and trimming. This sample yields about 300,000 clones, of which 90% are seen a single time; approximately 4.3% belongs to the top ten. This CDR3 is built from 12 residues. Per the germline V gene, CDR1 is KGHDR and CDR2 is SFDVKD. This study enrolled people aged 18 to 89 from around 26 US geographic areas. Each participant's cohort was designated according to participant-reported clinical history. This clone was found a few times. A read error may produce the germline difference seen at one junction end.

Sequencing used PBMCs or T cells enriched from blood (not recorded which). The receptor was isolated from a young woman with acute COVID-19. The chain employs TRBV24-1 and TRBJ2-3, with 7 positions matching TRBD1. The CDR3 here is CATSDFRGKEDF. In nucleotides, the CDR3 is TGTGCCACCAGTGATTTCAGGGGGAAGGAGGATTTT.